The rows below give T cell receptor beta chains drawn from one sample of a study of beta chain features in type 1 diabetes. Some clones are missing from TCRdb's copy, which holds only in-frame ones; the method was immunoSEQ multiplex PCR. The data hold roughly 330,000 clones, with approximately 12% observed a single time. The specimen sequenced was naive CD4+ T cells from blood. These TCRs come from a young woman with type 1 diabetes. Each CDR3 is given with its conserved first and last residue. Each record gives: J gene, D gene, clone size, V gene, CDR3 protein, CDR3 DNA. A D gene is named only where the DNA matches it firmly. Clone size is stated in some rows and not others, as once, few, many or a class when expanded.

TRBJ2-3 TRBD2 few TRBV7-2 CASSLRLAASTDTQYF TGTGCCAGCAGCTTACGCCTAGCGGCTAGCACAGATACGCAGTATTTT
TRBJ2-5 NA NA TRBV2 CASSEDWDIGEQYF TGTGCCAGCAGTGAAGACTGGGACATAGGGGAACAGTACTTC
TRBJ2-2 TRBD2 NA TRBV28 CASSSGGGGTGELFF TGTGCCAGCAGTTCGGGCGGGGGTGGCACCGGGGAGCTGTTTTTT
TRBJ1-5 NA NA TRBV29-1 CSVAEGSRNQPQHF TGCAGCGTTGCGGAGGGGTCGAGGAATCAGCCCCAGCATTTT
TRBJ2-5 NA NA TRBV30 CAGGAGEGETQYF TGTGCCGGGGGGGCGGGAGAAGGGGAGACCCAGTACTTC
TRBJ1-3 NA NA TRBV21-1 CASGQGHHSGNTIYF TGTGCCAGCGGCCAAGGACACCACTCTGGAAACACCATATATTTT
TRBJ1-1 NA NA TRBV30 CASNRDTEAFF TGTGCCTCCAACAGGGACACTGAAGCTTTCTTT
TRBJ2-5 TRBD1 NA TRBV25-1 CASTPTGLKTQYF TGTGCCAGCACCCCGACAGGGCTGAAGACCCAGTACTTC
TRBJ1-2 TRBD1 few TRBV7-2 CASGKGQGNGYTF TGTGCCAGTGGGAAGGGACAGGGTAATGGCTACACCTTC
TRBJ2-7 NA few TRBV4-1 CASSHRHSTLYNSYEQYF TGCGCCAGCAGCCACCGTCACAGTACTCTTTATAATTCCTACGAGCAGTACTTC
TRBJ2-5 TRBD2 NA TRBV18 CASSSTSGIETQYF TGTGCCAGCTCGTCGACTAGCGGGATTGAGACCCAGTACTTC
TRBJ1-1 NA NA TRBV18 CASSTAGTEAFF TGTGCCAGCTCGACCGCAGGCACTGAAGCTTTCTTT
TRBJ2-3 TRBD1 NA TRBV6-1 CASRQGAGIGDTQYF TGTGCCAGCAGACAGGGGGCGGGTATCGGCGATACGCAGTATTTT
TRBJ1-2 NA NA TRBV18 CASSPPGGGYTF TGTGCCAGCTCACCTCCAGGAGGAGGCTACACCTTC
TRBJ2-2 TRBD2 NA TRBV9 CASSVGTTKVGELFF TGTGCCAGCAGCGTCGGGACTACCAAAGTCGGGGAGCTGTTTTTT
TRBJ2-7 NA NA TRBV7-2 CASSASGTPSEEQYF TGTGCCAGCAGCGCCTCCGGGACTCCCTCCGAGGAGCAGTACTTC
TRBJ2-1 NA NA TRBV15 CATSRDRGYNEQFF TGTGCCACCAGCAGAGACAGGGGATACAATGAGCAGTTCTTC
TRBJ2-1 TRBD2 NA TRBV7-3 CASSSSGDNEQFF TGTGCCAGCAGCTCGAGCGGGGACAATGAGCAGTTCTTC
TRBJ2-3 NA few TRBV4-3 CATSAERITDTQYF TGCGCCACCTCAGCCGAGCGGATCACAGATACGCAGTATTTT
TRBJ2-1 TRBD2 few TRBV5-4 CASSREAGAGGDEQFF TGTGCCAGCAGCAGAGAAGCGGGGGCCGGCGGGGATGAGCAGTTCTTC
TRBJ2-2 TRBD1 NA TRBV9 CASNNRGVGTGELFF TGTGCCAGCAACAACAGGGGAGTGGGGACCGGGGAGCTGTTTTTT
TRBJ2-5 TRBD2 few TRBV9 CASSALLGTSGGTQYF TGTGCCAGCAGCGCTCTCCTTGGGACTAGCGGCGGGACCCAGTACTTC
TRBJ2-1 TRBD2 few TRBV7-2 CASSPGLAGGNEQFF TGTGCCAGCAGCCCGGGACTAGCGGGGGGAAATGAGCAGTTCTTC
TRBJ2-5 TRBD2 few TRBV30 CAWRDRTSRRETQYF TGTGCCTGGAGGGACCGGACTAGTCGGAGAGAGACCCAGTACTTC
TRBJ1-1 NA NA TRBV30 CAWNTLGNTEAFF TGTGCCTGGAATACCCTCGGGAACACTGAAGCTTTCTTT
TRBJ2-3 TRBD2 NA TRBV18 CASSPLSGVGTDTQYF TGTGCCAGCTCACCCCTTAGCGGGGTGGGCACAGATACGCAGTATTTT